This T cell receptor (beta chain) was recorded in a study of tumor-infiltrating lymphocytes in localized non-small cell lung cancer. Germline values: CDR1 GTSNPN, CDR2 SVGIG (reference sequence). The junction had 7 bases not matched to a gene; V was cut back by 5 bases and J by 0 bases. The CDR3 is 14 residues long. The table came from immunoSEQ multiplex PCR; TCRdb's copy has only in-frame clones and leaves some out. Of roughly 4,600 clones listed, roughly 95% are singletons. V is TRBV30 and J is TRBJ2-7, with 7 bases matching TRBD1. Sequenced input: uninvolved lung tissue not adjacent to the tumor. This receptor was identified in a human donor with non-small cell lung cancer. CDR3 sequence (DNA): TGTGCCTGGGATGGACAGGCCAGCTCCTACGAGCAGTACTTC. Protein sequence: CAWDGQASSYEQYF.